Below, one TCR beta chain is given with its context. The CDR3 is 12 amino acids. Per germline, CDR1 SGHTA and CDR2 FQGNSA. The V gene lost 3 bases and the J gene lost 7 bases, with 9 bases spanning the gap. The source of the sample is a study of blood T cell repertoires in COVID-19. Study-wide background: COVID-19 samples collected from the United States, Italy and Spain covered acute and convalescent phases.

The authors' processing: From reference gene primer amplification, estimates of nucleated cell counts were derived. Clones were read by immunoSEQ multiplex PCR, and TCRdb kept only the in-frame ones, dropping some. The V and J calls and clone size are taken from that table; D and trimming were inferred from the DNA. This sample has roughly 150,000 clones; more than 80% occur once, and the top ten carry about a tenth. Sequences were obtained from peripheral blood. This TCR was sampled from a human donor in a cohort sampled during active COVID-19. The chain recombines TRBV7-2 with TRBJ1-2; D ambiguous. CDR3 coding DNA: TGTGCCAGCAGCTTTCTTGGCAGTGGCTACACCTTC. Translated, it gives CASSFLGSGYTF.